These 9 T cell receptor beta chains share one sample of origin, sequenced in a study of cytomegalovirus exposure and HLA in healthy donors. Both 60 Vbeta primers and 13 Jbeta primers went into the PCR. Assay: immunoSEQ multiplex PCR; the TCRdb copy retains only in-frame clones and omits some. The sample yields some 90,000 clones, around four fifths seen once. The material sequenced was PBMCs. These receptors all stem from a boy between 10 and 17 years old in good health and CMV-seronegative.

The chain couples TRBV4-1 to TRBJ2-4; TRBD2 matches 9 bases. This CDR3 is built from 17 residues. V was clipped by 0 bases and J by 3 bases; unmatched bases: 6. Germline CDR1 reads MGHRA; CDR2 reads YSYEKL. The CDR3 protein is CASSQDQTSGYKNIQYF. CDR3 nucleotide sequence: TGCGCCAGCAGCCAAGATCAAACTAGCGGGTACAAAAACATTCAGTACTTC.

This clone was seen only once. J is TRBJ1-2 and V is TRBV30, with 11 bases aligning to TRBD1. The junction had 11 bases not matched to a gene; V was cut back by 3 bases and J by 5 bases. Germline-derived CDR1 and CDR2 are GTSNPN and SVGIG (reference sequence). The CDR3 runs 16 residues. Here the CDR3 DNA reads TGTGCCTGGAGCGCGGACAGGGGGCACCTTCGGTATGGCTACACCTTC. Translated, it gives CAWSADRGHLRYGYTF.

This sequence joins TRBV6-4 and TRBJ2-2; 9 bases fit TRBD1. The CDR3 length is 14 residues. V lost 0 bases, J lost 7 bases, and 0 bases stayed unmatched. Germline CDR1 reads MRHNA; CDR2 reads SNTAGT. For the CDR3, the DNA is TGTGCCAGCAGTGACTCGACAGGGGGCGGGGAGCTGTTTTTT. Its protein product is CASSDSTGGGELFF.

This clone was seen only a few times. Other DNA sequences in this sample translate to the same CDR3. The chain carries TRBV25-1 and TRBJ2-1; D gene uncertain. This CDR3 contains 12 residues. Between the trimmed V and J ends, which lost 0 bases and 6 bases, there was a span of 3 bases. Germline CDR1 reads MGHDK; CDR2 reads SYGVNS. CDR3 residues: CASSEYSNEQFF. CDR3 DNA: TGTGCCAGCAGTGAATATAGCAATGAGCAGTTCTTC. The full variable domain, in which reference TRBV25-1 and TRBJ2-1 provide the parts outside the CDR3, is EADIYQTPRYLVIGTGKKITLECSQTMGHDKMYWYQQDPGMELHLIHYSYGVNSTEKGDLSSESTVSRIRTEHFPLTLESARPSHTSQYLCASSEYSNEQFFGPGTRLTVL.

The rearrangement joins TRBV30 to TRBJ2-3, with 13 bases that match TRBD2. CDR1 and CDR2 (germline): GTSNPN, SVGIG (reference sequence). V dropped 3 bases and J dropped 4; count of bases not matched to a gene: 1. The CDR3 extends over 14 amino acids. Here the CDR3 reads CAWRTSGGSDTQYF. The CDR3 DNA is TGTGCCTGGAGGACTAGCGGGGGGTCAGATACGCAGTATTTT. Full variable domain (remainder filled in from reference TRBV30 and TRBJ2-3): SQTIHQWPATLVQPVGSPLSLECTVEGTSNPNLYWYRQAAGRGLQLLFYSVGIGQISSEVPQNLSASRPQDRQFILSSKKLLLSDSGFYLCAWRTSGGSDTQYFGPGTRLTVL.

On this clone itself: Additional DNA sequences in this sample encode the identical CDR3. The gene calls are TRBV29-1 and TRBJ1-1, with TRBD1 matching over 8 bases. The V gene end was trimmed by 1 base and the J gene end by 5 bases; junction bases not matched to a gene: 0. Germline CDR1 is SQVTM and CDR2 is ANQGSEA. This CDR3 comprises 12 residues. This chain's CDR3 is CSVEGTGTEAFF. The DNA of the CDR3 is TGCAGCGTTGAAGGGACAGGGACTGAAGCTTTCTTT.

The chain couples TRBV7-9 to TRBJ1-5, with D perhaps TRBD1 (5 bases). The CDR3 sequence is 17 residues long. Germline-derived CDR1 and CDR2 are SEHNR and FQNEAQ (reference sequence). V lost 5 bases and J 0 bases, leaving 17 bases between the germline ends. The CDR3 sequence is CASSRVWGRNSNQPQHF. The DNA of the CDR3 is TGTGCCAGCAGCCGCGTGTGGGGCAGAAATAGCAATCAGCCCCAGCATTTT.

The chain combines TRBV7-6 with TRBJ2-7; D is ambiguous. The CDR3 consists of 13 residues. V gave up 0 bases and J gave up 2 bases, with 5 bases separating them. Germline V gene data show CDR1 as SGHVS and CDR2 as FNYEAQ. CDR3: CASSLAIAYEQYF. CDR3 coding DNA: TGTGCCAGCAGCTTAGCCATAGCCTACGAGCAGTACTTC.

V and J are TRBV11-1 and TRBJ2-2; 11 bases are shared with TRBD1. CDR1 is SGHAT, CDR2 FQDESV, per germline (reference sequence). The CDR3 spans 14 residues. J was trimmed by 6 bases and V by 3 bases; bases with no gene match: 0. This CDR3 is CASSLDRGPGELFF. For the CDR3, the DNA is TGTGCCAGCAGCTTGGACAGGGGGCCCGGGGAGCTGTTTTTT.